These T cell receptor beta chains were read from a single sample in a study of OX40 agonist ivuxolimab in advanced cancers. TCRdb's copy holds only in-frame clones and misses some; the assay was immunoSEQ multiplex PCR. The table shows 40,000 or so clones, with 70% to 90% occurring only once. Here the sequenced sample was CD4+ or CD8+ T cells sorted from blood, taken in a trial of the OX40 agonist ivuxolimab. These receptors all stem from an adult with an advanced solid tumor such as melanoma, head and neck, liver or kidney cancer. Both conserved end residues are part of each CDR3. A D gene is named only where the DNA matches it firmly. Where a row states a size, it is once, few, many or the class of an expanded clone; other rows omit it.

>TRBV29-1|TRBJ1-1|few|-
TGCAGCGTTGAATGGGGGAACACTGAAGCTTTCTTT
CSVEWGNTEAFF
>TRBV7-9|TRBJ2-1|few|-
TGTGCCAGCAGCTTAGCGAGCTACCTCAATGAGCAGTTCTTC
CASSLASYLNEQFF
>TRBV4-2|TRBJ1-3|-|TRBD1
TGTGCCAGCAGCCAAGATAGGACAGGGGGCTTAAACACCATATATTTT
CASSQDRTGGLNTIYF
>TRBV6-6|TRBJ2-7|-|-
TGTGCCAGCCACAGCGGTGGTACCTACGAGCAGTACTTC
CASHSGGTYEQYF
>TRBV9|TRBJ2-4|once|-
TGTGCCAGCAGCGTTGGGTCGGGGCCCAAAAACATTCAGTACTTC
CASSVGSGPKNIQYF
>TRBV7-2|TRBJ2-1|-|-
TGTGCCAGCAGCTTAGAATGGCAGTCTTACAATGAGCAGTTCTTC
CASSLEWQSYNEQFF
>TRBV28|TRBJ1-3|-|TRBD1
TGTGCCAGCAGTTTACCCGGGACAGGGCCTGGAAACACCATATATTTT
CASSLPGTGPGNTIYF
>TRBV5-6|TRBJ2-2|few|TRBD2
TGTGCCAGCAGCGCCTGGGGTAGCGGGCGGTCCGGGGAGCTGTTTTTT
CASSAWGSGRSGELFF
>TRBV28|TRBJ1-4|-|-
TGTGCCAGCAACACCCCAGGGAGGAATGAAAAACTGTTTTTT
CASNTPGRNEKLFF
>TRBV11-2|TRBJ1-2|few|-
TGTGCCAGCAGCTTAGTCAGGGCCGGTGGCTACACCTTC
CASSLVRAGGYTF
>TRBV18|TRBJ1-1|-|TRBD1
TGTGCCAGCTCACCGTTGACAGGGGGGAACACTGAAGCTTTCTTT
CASSPLTGGNTEAFF
>TRBV9|TRBJ2-7|-|-
TGTGCCAGCAGCGTAGGGGGTAGCGAGCCCTACGAGCAGTACTTC
CASSVGGSEPYEQYF
>TRBV6-1|TRBJ1-1|-|-
TGTGCCAGCAGTGATAGGGGAGGAGACACTGAAGCTTTCTTT
CASSDRGGDTEAFF